The 23 T cell receptor beta chains below were found in one sample sequenced in a study of blood T cell repertoires in COVID-19. Libraries were prepared by immunoSEQ multiplex PCR; TCRdb keeps only in-frame clonotypes and omits some of them. The repertoire holds approximately 260,000 clones, with 80% to 90% as singletons. The sample comprised PBMCs or T cells enriched from blood (not recorded which). Every receptor here comes from a woman aged 45 to 65 who had been exposed to COVID-19.

The chain combines TRBV7-2 with TRBJ2-5; the match to TRBD2 covers 8 bases. The CDR3 has 20 amino acids. V lost 0 bases, J lost 0 bases, and 15 bases stayed unmatched. The germline gives CDR1 SGHTA, CDR2 FQGNSA. The CDR3 is CASSLAPSGGPPGYQETQYF. In nucleotides, the CDR3 is TGTGCCAGCAGCTTAGCGCCCAGCGGGGGCCCGCCAGGGTACCAAGAGACCCAGTACTTC.

The J gene is TRBJ1-1, the V gene TRBV29-1; D not resolved. The CDR3 loop spans 11 amino acids. The germline V gene has CDR1 SQVTM and CDR2 ANQGSEA. Trimming stripped 2 bases from V and 5 bases from J, with 6 bases between. The CDR3 region has the DNA TGCAGCGTTGAACCTGAGACTGAAGCTTTCTTT. It translates to CSVEPETEAFF. The full variable domain, its missing parts supplied by reference TRBV29-1 and TRBJ1-1, is SAVISQKPSRDICQRGTSLTIQCQVDSQVTMMFWYRQQPGQSLTLIATANQGSEATYESGFVIDKFPISRPNLTFSTLTVSNMSPEDSSIYLCSVEPETEAFFGQGTRLTVV.

This clone has just one count. The chain carries TRBV19 and TRBJ1-5; possibly TRBD1 for D (6 bases). Trimming removed 6 bases at V and 11 bases at J, with 23 bases between. Germline CDR1 is LNHDA and CDR2 is SQIVND (reference sequence). The CDR3 spans 15 residues. The CDR3 protein is CASRSSDRPLEAQHF. CDR3 DNA sequence: TGTGCCAGTAGGTCTTCTGACAGGCCCCTTGAGGCCCAGCATTTT.

This chain uses TRBV2 with TRBJ1-1; 8 bases align to TRBD1. This CDR3 is built from 14 residues. Germline V gene data show CDR1 as SNHLY and CDR2 as FYNNEI. J was trimmed by 3 bases and V by 8 bases; bases with no gene match: 8. This CDR3 reads CASRLDREYTEAFF. Here the CDR3 DNA reads TGTGCCAGCCGCCTGGACAGGGAGTACACTGAAGCTTTCTTT.

This chain connects TRBV10-2 to TRBJ1-5; 7 nucleotides agree with TRBD1. Looked up from germline, CDR1 is WSHSY and CDR2 is SAAADI. The CDR3 is 17 amino acids. The trim removed 3 bases at V and 2 bases at J, leaving 10 bases unmatched. Here the CDR3 DNA reads TGCGCCAGCAGTGAAAGTAAGAGGGGGACAGGCAATCAGCCCCAGCATTTT. It translates to CASSESKRGTGNQPQHF.

The chain links TRBV2 to TRBJ1-2; unclear D gene. Trimming stripped 1 base from V and 2 bases from J, with 14 bases between. This CDR3 is built from 16 residues. CDR1 and CDR2 (germline): SNHLY, FYNNEI. This CDR3 is CASSEGSPKLNYGYTF. Written as DNA, the CDR3 is TGTGCCAGCAGTGAAGGAAGCCCTAAACTAAACTATGGCTACACCTTC.

J is TRBJ2-2 and V is TRBV27; perhaps TRBD2 as D (6 bases). The V end was cut by 5 bases, the J end by 5 bases, with 21 bases between. This CDR3 is 17 amino acids long. The V gene's germline CDR1 is MNHEY and CDR2 SMNVEV (reference sequence). The CDR3 is CASSPSGRPRGTGELFF. Here the CDR3 DNA reads TGTGCCAGCAGTCCCTCGGGGAGGCCTCGCGGGACCGGGGAGCTGTTTTTT.

The gene calls are TRBV28 and TRBJ1-1; 7 nucleotides align to TRBD1. The CDR3 runs to 15 residues. CDR1 MDHEN and CDR2 SYDVKM come from the germline V gene. Trimming at V came to 1 base and at J to 1 base, leaving 3 bases not matched to a gene. The CDR3 spells CASSLSYRGNTEAFF. The CDR3 DNA is TGTGCCAGCAGTTTATCCTACAGGGGGAACACTGAAGCTTTCTTT. The variable domain in full, with the rest retrieved from reference TRBV28 and TRBJ1-1, is DVKVTQSSRYLVKRTGEKVFLECVQDMDHENMFWYRQDPGLGLRLIYFSYDVKMKEKGDIPEGYSVSREKKERFSLILESASTNQTSMYLCASSLSYRGNTEAFFGQGTRLTVV.

The chain couples TRBV2 to TRBJ1-1, with a possible D match to TRBD1 (6 bases). The germline V gene has CDR1 SNHLY and CDR2 FYNNEI. The CDR3 covers 15 residues. The V end was cut by 2 bases, the J end by 5 bases, with 15 bases between. CDR3: CASSEWRGARTEAFF. The CDR3 region has the DNA TGTGCCAGCAGTGAATGGCGGGGGGCGCGTACTGAAGCTTTCTTT. Supplemented by reference TRBV2 and TRBJ1-1, the full variable domain reads EPEVTQTPSHQVTQMGQEVILRCVPISNHLYFYWYRQILGQKVEFLVSFYNNEISEKSEIFDDQFSVERPDGSNFTLKIRSTKLEDSAMYFCASSEWRGARTEAFFGQGTRLTVV.

DNA for the CDR3: TGTGCCAGCAGACTGGGGGGGAATGAGCAGTTCTTC. Its protein product is CASRLGGNEQFF. This chain connects TRBV25-1 to TRBJ2-1, with 7 bases aligning to TRBD2. Germline V gene data show CDR1 as MGHDK and CDR2 as SYGVNS. The CDR3 length is 12 residues. V trimming: 6 bases; J trimming: 7 bases; junction bases outside the gene matches: 3.

The chain combines TRBV28 with TRBJ1-4, with D unresolved. Between the trimmed V and J ends, which lost 6 bases and 0 bases, there was a span of 8 bases. The CDR3 has 14 amino acids. CDR1 is MDHEN, CDR2 SYDVKM, per germline. The CDR3 DNA reads TGTGCCAGCAGGCAGCGAGCAACTAATGAAAAACTGTTTTTT. Its protein product is CASRQRATNEKLFF. Supplemented by reference TRBV28 and TRBJ1-4, the full variable domain reads DVKVTQSSRYLVKRTGEKVFLECVQDMDHENMFWYRQDPGLGLRLIYFSYDVKMKEKGDIPEGYSVSREKKERFSLILESASTNQTSMYLCASRQRATNEKLFFGSGTQLSVL.

The DNA for the CDR3 is TGTGCCACTACCGGGACTCCTGACACCGGGGAGCTGTTTTTT. Protein: CATTGTPDTGELFF. This chain connects TRBV19 to TRBJ2-2, with D maybe TRBD2 (6 bases). With 10 bases removed from V and 3 bases from J, the gap between germline ends came to 15 bases. The CDR3 length is 14 residues. CDR1 and CDR2 from the germline V gene are LNHDA and SQIVND (reference sequence).

In this sample, this clone turned up a few times. The rearrangement joins TRBV13 to TRBJ1-3, with TRBD1 as a possible D gene (5 bases). Germline CDR1 PRHDT, CDR2 FYEKMQ (reference sequence). The CDR3 extends over 14 amino acids. V lost 5 bases and J lost 2, with 10 bases in between. The CDR3 reads CASSPAGAGNTIYF. The CDR3 DNA reads TGTGCCAGCAGCCCCGCGGGGGCTGGAAACACCATATATTTT.

The rearrangement joins TRBV5-1 to TRBJ1-2, with 10 positions matching TRBD1. V lost 4 bases and J lost 8; bases outside the gene matches: 11. The germline CDR1 and CDR2 sequences are SGHRS and YFSETQ. The CDR3 totals 15 residues. DNA of the CDR3: TGCGCCAGCAGCACCACGACAGGGGGCGTGAGCGGCTACACCTTC. Translating gives CASSTTTGGVSGYTF.

V gene TRBV27 combines with J gene TRBJ2-7, with D possibly matching TRBD1 (6 bases). Trimming stripped 6 bases from V and 5 bases from J, with 11 bases between. The CDR3 is made up of 12 amino acids. Looked up from germline, CDR1 is MNHEY and CDR2 is SMNVEV (reference sequence). The CDR3 DNA follows: TGTGCCAGCAGACAGGGTCCCCACGAGCAGTACTTC. Translated, it gives CASRQGPHEQYF.

The chain uses TRBV19 and TRBJ2-1; 11 nucleotides align to TRBD2. Germline CDR1 reads LNHDA; CDR2 reads SQIVND (reference sequence). The trim removed 5 bases at V and 7 bases at J, leaving 4 bases unmatched. The CDR3 has 14 residues. CDR3 DNA: TGTGCCAGTAGTGGGGCTAGCGGGGGGAATGAGCAGTTCTTC. Its protein product is CASSGASGGNEQFF.

This chain joins TRBV4-2 and TRBJ2-1; D is possibly TRBD2 (7 bases). This CDR3 is built from 16 residues. Germline CDR1 and CDR2: LGHNA and YNFKEQ. V was clipped by 0 bases and J by 5 bases, with 14 bases between them. CDR3 nucleotides: TGTGCCAGCAGCCAAGATAGGGGGGGGCATAACAATGAGCAGTTCTTC. This gives the protein CASSQDRGGHNNEQFF.

The rearrangement joins TRBV7-9 to TRBJ2-1; D is unclear. This CDR3 comprises 12 residues. The germline V and J ends were trimmed by 5 bases and 4 bases, with 6 bases remaining between them. Germline V gene lookup returns CDR1 SEHNR and CDR2 FQNEAQ (reference sequence). The CDR3 reads CASSPSYNEQFF. CDR3 sequence (DNA): TGTGCCAGCAGCCCCTCGTACAATGAGCAGTTCTTC.

V and J are TRBV9 and TRBJ2-3, with 11 bases matching TRBD2. Losses at the gene ends were 3 bases for V and 3 bases for J; bases not matched to a gene: 12. The CDR3 sequence is 18 residues long. In germline, CDR1 is SGDLS, CDR2 YYNGEE. DNA of the CDR3: TGTGCCAGCAGCGGTGGATTGCTAGCGGGGGGTGGGACAGATACGCAGTATTTT. Translating gives CASSGGLLAGGGTDTQYF. The variable domain in full, with the rest retrieved from reference TRBV9 and TRBJ2-3, is DSGVTQTPKHLITATGQRVTLRCSPRSGDLSVYWYQQSLDQGLQFLIQYYNGEERAKGNILERFSAQQFPDLHSELNLSSLELGDSALYFCASSGGLLAGGGTDTQYFGPGTRLTVL.

This clone was found a few times. The chain recombines TRBV10-3 with TRBJ1-1; 9 nucleotides match TRBD1. J lost 0 bases, V lost 6 bases, and 8 bases had no gene match. This CDR3 is 16 amino acids long. The germline gives CDR1 ENHRY, CDR2 SYGVKD. CDR3 protein: CAIRGTGIAVNTEAFF. Written as DNA, the CDR3 is TGTGCCATCAGAGGGACAGGGATCGCTGTGAACACTGAAGCTTTCTTT.

For the CDR3, the DNA is TGTGCCAGCAGCCCACTAGCGGGGGGGTCCTACGAGCAGTACTTC. This gives the protein CASSPLAGGSYEQYF. This chain links TRBV6-6 with TRBJ2-7; 13 bases line up with TRBD2. The germline CDR1 and CDR2 sequences are MNHNY and SVGAGI (reference sequence). Losses at the gene ends were 6 bases for V and 1 base for J; bases not matched to a gene: 3. This CDR3 spans 15 amino acids.

The chain has TRBV13 and TRBJ1-4, with 7 bases that match TRBD1. In germline, CDR1 is PRHDT, CDR2 FYEKMQ (reference sequence). The CDR3 is 16 amino acids. The trim removed 5 bases at V and 5 bases at J, leaving 11 bases unmatched. CDR3 loop: CASSQLDRAPNEKLFF. CDR3 coding DNA: TGTGCCAGCAGCCAATTAGACAGGGCCCCGAATGAAAAACTGTTTTTT.

This rearrangement joins TRBV4-2 to TRBJ1-1; D remains unclear. Trimming pared 1 base from V and 9 bases from J, leaving 9 bases between. Germline V gives CDR1 LGHNA, CDR2 YNFKEQ. The CDR3 contains 12 residues. This CDR3 reads CASSQVMGQAFF. The CDR3 DNA is TGTGCCAGCAGCCAAGTCATGGGCCAAGCTTTCTTT.